The clone carrying this T cell receptor (beta chain) was seen a single time. The sample originates from a study of OX40 agonist ivuxolimab in advanced cancers. In germline, CDR1 is SGHVS, CDR2 FQNEAQ. This CDR3 region has 14 residues. V dropped 2 bases and J dropped 4 bases, with 12 bases sitting between them. The method was immunoSEQ multiplex PCR; TCRdb's version includes in-frame clones alone and lacks a portion of them. The sample contains some 45,000 clones, approximately 80% of which appear only once. The sequenced sample was CD4+ or CD8+ T cells sorted from blood, obtained in a trial of the OX40 agonist ivuxolimab. The chain couples TRBV7-8 to TRBJ2-7; a weak D match, TRBD2 (6 bases). This clonotype was obtained from an adult with an advanced solid tumor such as melanoma, head and neck, liver or kidney cancer. The CDR3 DNA is TGTGCCAGCAGCTTATTTGTGGGAGGATACGAGCAGTACTTC. Translated, it gives CASSLFVGGYEQYF.